Following are 28 T cell receptor beta chains from one sample sequenced in a study of regulatory T cells in long-lasting Graves disease. Time point: persistent/refractory GD, antithyroid drugs over 5 years with positive TRAb. Following extraction of RNA from PBMCs, that RNA was used to make the TCR library. To make TCR beta libraries, researchers used iRepertoire HTBI primers and Arm-PCR of CDR3 regions. TCRdb called the multiplex PCR reads again in MiXCR, with one record for every CDR3 protein. The table shows some 370,000 distinct CDR3 sequences, with under 25% occurring only once. Sequences were derived from peripheral blood mononuclear cells (PBMCs), sampled when the disease was refractory, from a patient treated with antithyroid drugs. All receptors derive from a female donor with Graves disease.

This clonotype was seen ten or more times. The V call is TRBV6-1, the J call TRBJ1-1, with 9 bases that match TRBD1. CDR1 and CDR2 from the germline V gene are MNHNS and SASEGT. J gave up 1 base and V 8 bases, and 14 bases lay outside the gene matches. The CDR3 has 17 amino acids. The CDR3 nucleotides read TGTGCCAGCTCCCTCCCCCTCGGGACAGGGACGAACACTGAAGCTTTCTTT. Residues: CASSLPLGTGTNTEAFF.

The chain carries TRBV11-3 and TRBJ2-1; no firm D call. Germline assignment: CDR1 SGHNT and CDR2 YENEEA. The CDR3 sequence is 15 residues long. Trimming removed 2 bases from V and 3 bases from J, with 11 bases in between. CDR3 sequence (DNA): TGTGCCAGCAGCTTAAGCCTCCTCGGCTACAATGAGCAGTTCTTC. Amino acids: CASSLSLLGYNEQFF.

The table lists this clonotype with many counts. This chain links TRBV11-2 with TRBJ1-2; D unresolved. CDR3 length: 11 amino acids. Germline V lookup: CDR1 SGHAT, CDR2 FQNNGV. Deletions cut 5 bases from V and 0 bases from J, with 1 base between. The CDR3 nucleotides read TGTGCCAGCAGCGCTAACTATGGCTACACCTTC. Its translation: CASSANYGYTF.

The V call is TRBV28, the J call TRBJ1-5, with D possibly matching TRBD1 (5 bases). V lost 2 bases and J lost 7, with 12 bases in between. The CDR3 totals 14 residues. Germline-derived CDR1 and CDR2 are MDHEN and SYDVKM. The DNA for the CDR3 is TGTGCCAGCAGTTTAAGGGGCGCGGGCCAGCCCCAGCATTTT. Its protein product is CASSLRGAGQPQHF.

There are many counts of this clonotype. This chain links TRBV10-3 with TRBJ2-7; D remains unclear. The CDR3 covers 12 residues. CDR1 ENHRY and CDR2 SYGVKD come from the germline V gene. V was pared by 3 bases and J by 4 bases, with 7 bases between. CDR3 protein: CAISEGVYEQYF. CDR3 nucleotides: TGTGCCATCAGTGAAGGAGTGTACGAGCAGTACTTC.

This clonotype was detected a few times. V is TRBV6-2 or TRBV6-3 and J is TRBJ1-1; no firm D call. Looked up from germline, CDR1 is MNHEY and CDR2 is SVGEGT. The CDR3 totals 11 residues. V lost 5 bases to trimming and J lost 8 bases, with 9 bases between them. The CDR3 protein is CASSRTGEAFF. In nucleotides, the CDR3 is TGTGCCAGCAGTAGGACGGGAGAAGCTTTCTTT.

This clonotype was detected only a few times. The chain has TRBV6-4 and TRBJ1-6; TRBD1 aligns across 8 bases. The CDR3 loop spans 15 amino acids. The ends lost 4 bases at V and 9 bases at J; junction bases unmatched: 8. The germline CDR1 and CDR2 sequences are MRHNA and SNTAGT. DNA of the CDR3: TGTGCCAGCAGTGCCGGGGGGACAGGCGGTTCACCCCTCCACTTT. Protein product: CASSAGGTGGSPLHF.

The chain recombines TRBV11-2 with TRBJ2-5; 11 nucleotides line up with TRBD2. The CDR3 is 16 amino acids. Germline-derived CDR1 and CDR2 are SGHAT and FQNNGV. V lost 7 bases, J lost 4 bases, and 11 bases stayed unmatched. The CDR3 region is CASTLIAGGPVETQYF. As DNA, the CDR3 is TGTGCCAGCACACTAATAGCGGGAGGGCCTGTAGAGACCCAGTACTTC.

This sequence joins TRBV20-1 and TRBJ2-4; D remains unclear. The germline V gene encodes CDR1 DFQATT and CDR2 SNEGSKA (reference sequence). Between the trimmed V and J ends, which lost 0 bases and 0 bases, there was a span of 12 bases. This CDR3 contains 16 residues. CDR3 nucleotide sequence: TGCAGTGCTAGAGAGTATGGACCTATAGCCAAAAACATTCAGTACTTC. This gives the protein CSAREYGPIAKNIQYF.

This clonotype appeared a few times. The chain is built from TRBV27 and TRBJ2-6; D unresolved. The V end lost 0 bases, the J end lost 0 bases, and 3 bases lay between the germline ends. From germline, CDR1 is MNHEY and CDR2 SMNVEV (reference sequence). The CDR3 is 15 residues long. The CDR3 spells CASSLSDSGANVLTF. CDR3 coding DNA: TGTGCCAGCAGTTTATCGGACTCTGGGGCCAACGTCCTGACTTTC. Variable domain in full (rest from reference TRBV27 and TRBJ2-6): EAQVTQNPRYLITVTGKKLTVTCSQNMNHEYMSWYRQDPGLGLRQIYYSMNVEVTDKGDVPEGYKVSRKEKRNFPLILESPSPNQTSLYFCASSLSDSGANVLTFGAGSRLTVL.

This rearrangement joins TRBV12-3 or TRBV12-4 to TRBJ2-7, with TRBD2 matching over 9 bases. V trimming: 7 bases; J trimming: 2 bases; junction bases outside the gene matches: 6. The CDR3 covers 14 residues. CDR3 protein: CASTMTSGPYEQYF. CDR3 in DNA: TGTGCCAGCACCATGACTAGCGGCCCCTACGAGCAGTACTTC.

This clonotype has more than one count but fewer than ten. The J gene is TRBJ1-2, the V gene TRBV6-2 or TRBV6-3; D ambiguous. The CDR3 runs 15 residues. V gave up 6 bases and J gave up 8 bases, with 22 bases separating them. CDR1 MNHEY and CDR2 SVGEGT come from the germline V gene. The CDR3 DNA follows: TGTGCCAGCAGCAGTTCCCCCTTCTGGGTCAGCGGCTACACCTTC. Translating gives CASSSSPFWVSGYTF.

This clonotype has at least ten counts. V usage is TRBV2 and J usage is TRBJ2-5; 14 bases align to TRBD2. Unmatched junction bases numbered 7, after V lost 9 bases and J lost 4 bases. The CDR3 sequence is 15 residues long. Germline CDR1 reads SNHLY; CDR2 reads FYNNEI. The CDR3 DNA reads TGTGCCAGGGAGACCGGGACTAGCGGGAGAGAGACCCAGTACTTC. Protein: CARETGTSGRETQYF.

This clonotype was recorded a few times. The rearrangement uses TRBV29-1 and TRBJ2-6; D is unresolved. Germline CDR1 SQVTM, CDR2 ANQGSEA. The CDR3 runs 14 residues. The V gene lost 5 bases and the J gene lost 0 bases, with 8 bases spanning the gap. The CDR3 is CSVRGNSGANVLTF. Here the CDR3 DNA reads TGCAGCGTTCGTGGGAACTCTGGGGCCAACGTCCTGACTTTC.

This clonotype was found many times. This chain links TRBV6-2 or TRBV6-3 with TRBJ1-1; D may be TRBD1 (5 bases). Trimming took 5 bases from V and 1 from J, leaving 11 bases between them. The CDR3 is 14 residues long. Germline CDR1 MNHEY, CDR2 SVGEGT. The CDR3 DNA reads as TGTGCCAGCAGTACCAGGGTTGGGAACACTGAAGCTTTCTTT. It encodes CASSTRVGNTEAFF.

This clonotype was observed once. This sequence joins TRBV10-3 and TRBJ2-1; D is undetermined. Germline V gene data show CDR1 as ENHRY and CDR2 as SYGVKD. The CDR3 is 13 residues long. V was trimmed by 6 bases and J by 4 bases, leaving 10 bases between them. For the CDR3, the DNA is TGTGCCATCAGCAGTGACTTTTACAATGAGCAGTTCTTC. This codes for CAISSDFYNEQFF.

This chain links TRBV11-1 with TRBJ2-1, with TRBD2 matching 8 bases. CDR1 and CDR2 from the germline V gene are SGHAT and FQDESV (reference sequence). The CDR3 loop spans 16 amino acids. V shed 3 bases and J 2 bases; nucleotides not matched to a gene: 6. CDR3 nucleotides: TGTGCCAGCAGCTTTTCAAGCGGGAGCACCTACAATGAGCAGTTCTTC. It encodes CASSFSSGSTYNEQFF.

V and J are TRBV15 and TRBJ2-4; the D is unclear. The germline CDR1 and CDR2 sequences are LNHNV and YYDKDF (reference sequence). V lost 1 base and J lost 0, with 4 bases in between. The CDR3 loop spans 14 amino acids. CDR3: CATSRAVAKNIQYF. The CDR3, as DNA: TGTGCCACCAGCAGAGCCGTAGCCAAAAACATTCAGTACTTC.

J is TRBJ2-3 and V is TRBV6-1, with 7 positions matching TRBD1. With 5 bases clipped from V and 4 bases from J, the junction kept 0 bases outside the gene matches. CDR3 length: 12 residues. CDR1 and CDR2 (germline): MNHNS, SASEGT. In nucleotides, the CDR3 is TGTGCCAGCAGTCAGGGGGCAGATACGCAGTATTTT. It encodes CASSQGADTQYF.

This clonotype was observed a handful of times. The gene calls are TRBV19 and TRBJ1-5, with a possible D match to TRBD1 (5 bases). V lost 7 bases to trimming and J lost 5 bases, with 18 bases between them. This CDR3 has 15 residues. Germline V CDR1 and CDR2: LNHDA, SQIVND (reference sequence). CDR3 bases: TGTGCCAGTATGGTCGAAGGGGTTTTGGATCAGCCCCAGCATTTT. This codes for CASMVEGVLDQPQHF.

This clonotype was seen a single time. The rearrangement links TRBV2 to TRBJ1-5, with D possibly TRBD1 on 5 matching bases. V lost 4 bases and J 7 bases, leaving 14 bases between the germline ends. The V gene's germline CDR1 is SNHLY and CDR2 FYNNEI. The CDR3 is 14 residues long. The CDR3 sequence is CASSGVGQEQPQHF. Here the CDR3 DNA reads TGTGCCAGCAGTGGGGTGGGGCAGGAACAGCCCCAGCATTTT.

This chain joins TRBV15 and TRBJ2-4; the match to TRBD2 covers 8 bases. The length of the CDR3 is 15 residues. CDR1 and CDR2 from the germline V gene are LNHNV and YYDKDF (reference sequence). With 5 bases clipped from V and 2 bases from J, the junction kept 5 bases outside the gene matches. CDR3 sequence: CATSGLAGSKNIQYF. DNA of the CDR3: TGTGCCACCAGCGGCTTAGCGGGGTCCAAAAACATTCAGTACTTC.

This clonotype was counted many times. The rearrangement links TRBV28 to TRBJ2-2; 8 nucleotides line up with TRBD1. Germline V CDR1 and CDR2: MDHEN, SYDVKM. This CDR3 spans 16 amino acids. V dropped 2 bases and J dropped 4; count of bases not matched to a gene: 6. Here the CDR3 reads CASSLGQGRITGELFF. In DNA form, the CDR3 reads TGTGCCAGCAGTTTAGGACAGGGAAGGATCACCGGGGAGCTGTTTTTT.

As regards this clonotype: A read error may produce the germline difference seen at one junction end. This rearrangement joins TRBV10-3 to TRBJ1-1; 9 bases are shared with TRBD1. The length of the CDR3 is 15 residues. Germline-derived CDR1 and CDR2 are ENHRY and SYGVKD. The CDR3 here is CAISGQGGARTEASF. The CDR3 DNA reads TGTGCCATCAGTGGACAGGGGGGGGCGCGCACTGAAGCTTCCTTT.

J is TRBJ2-7 and V is TRBV25-1; D unresolved. In germline, CDR1 is MGHDK, CDR2 SYGVNS. The CDR3 is 11 amino acids. V lost 4 bases and J lost 6, with 7 bases in between. CDR3 bases: TGTGCCAGCAGTGCCATATTCGAGCAGTACTTC. Translated, it gives CASSAIFEQYF.

This clonotype was seen many times. This chain joins TRBV9 and TRBJ1-2; D ambiguous. CDR1 and CDR2 from the germline V gene are SGDLS and YYNGEE. Trimming took off 3 bases at V and 3 bases at J, with 18 bases between the two ends. The CDR3 has 16 residues. The CDR3 nucleotides read TGTGCCAGCAGCGCGTCCCAGGCTTCGTGGGACTATGGCTACACCTTC. Translated, it gives CASSASQASWDYGYTF.

This clonotype was observed a few times. The chain combines TRBV6-2 or TRBV6-3 with TRBJ2-2; 7 nucleotides align to TRBD2. The length of the CDR3 is 17 residues. From germline, CDR1 is MNHEY and CDR2 SVGEGT. The V and J ends lost 7 bases and 4 bases, in that order; junction bases with no gene match: 15. In DNA, the CDR3 is TGTGCCAGCACCGAAAATGGACTAGTAATGGGCACCGGGGAGCTGTTTTTT. Translating it yields CASTENGLVMGTGELFF.

This clonotype has ten or more counts. The chain is built from TRBV28 and TRBJ2-7; 11 bases fit TRBD1. The germline gives CDR1 MDHEN, CDR2 SYDVKM. The CDR3 has 17 amino acids. The V and J ends lost 7 bases and 7 bases, in that order; junction bases with no gene match: 18. The DNA of the CDR3 is TGTGCCAGCACCTTACTTCCCCCCGGGACAGGGGGATATGAGCAGTACTTC. Translating it yields CASTLLPPGTGGYEQYF.